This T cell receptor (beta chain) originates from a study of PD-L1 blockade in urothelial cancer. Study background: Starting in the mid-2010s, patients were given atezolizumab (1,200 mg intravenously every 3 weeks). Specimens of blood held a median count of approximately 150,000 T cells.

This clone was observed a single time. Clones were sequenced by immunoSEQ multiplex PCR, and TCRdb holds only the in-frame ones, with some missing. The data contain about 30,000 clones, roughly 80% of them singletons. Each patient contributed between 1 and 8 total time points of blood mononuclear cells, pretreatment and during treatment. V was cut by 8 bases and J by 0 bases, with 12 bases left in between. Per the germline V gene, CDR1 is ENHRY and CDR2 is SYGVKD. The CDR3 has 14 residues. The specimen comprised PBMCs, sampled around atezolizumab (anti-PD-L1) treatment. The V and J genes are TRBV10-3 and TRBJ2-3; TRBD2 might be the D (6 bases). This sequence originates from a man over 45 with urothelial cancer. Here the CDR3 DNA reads TGTGCCATCTCGGCGGGGACTAGCACAGATACGCAGTATTTT. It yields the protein CAISAGTSTDTQYF.